The clone carrying this TCR beta chain showed up just a few times. This sample was taken from a study of cytomegalovirus exposure and HLA in healthy donors. Primers included in the PCR were 60 Vbeta and 13 Jbeta primers. The table came from immunoSEQ multiplex PCR; TCRdb's copy has only in-frame clones and leaves some out. The profile shows about 130,000 clones, approximately 79% of them singletons. Trimming left V 1 base short and J 7 bases short, with 14 bases between. This CDR3 contains 15 residues. CDR1 and CDR2 (germline): MGHRA, YSYEKL. This TCR was sampled from a male donor in good health and CMV-seronegative. V is TRBV4-1 and J is TRBJ1-5, with D unresolved. The sequencing sample was made of PBMCs. CDR3 nucleotides: TGCGCCAGCAGCCAAGTATGGGGAGGAGAGCAGCCCCAGCATTTT. This encodes CASSQVWGGEQPQHF.